One and the same sample provided the 21 T cell receptor beta chains below, sequenced in a study of blood T cell repertoires in COVID-19 (dated by TCRdb to about 2020). The library was made by the immunoSEQ multiplex PCR assay. The table was pulled from immuneACCESS by TCRdb, which kept in-frame rearrangements only. Such tables lose some clones; where checked, under half of the loss comes from unresolved V genes, and the rest has no known cause. Here the sample has 70,000 to 90,000 clones; over 65% occur a single time. 18% of the sample comes from the top ten. Sequencing was performed on peripheral blood. These receptors were collected from a woman older than 75 with acute or convalescent COVID-19.

V gene TRBV6-1 combines with J gene TRBJ1-1; D might be TRBD1 (5 bases). Trimming pared 1 base from V and 5 bases from J, leaving 11 bases between. The CDR3 is 14 residues long. CDR1 and CDR2 from the germline V gene are MNHNS and SASEGT. In nucleotides, the CDR3 is TGTGCCAGCAGTGAAGTTGGGGGGGGGACTGAAGCTTTCTTT. It encodes CASSEVGGGTEAFF.

The chain recombines TRBV7-3 with TRBJ2-3; D unclear. V lost 5 bases to trimming and J lost 3 bases, with 12 bases between them. Germline V gene data show CDR1 as SGHTA and CDR2 as FQGTGA. The CDR3 is made up of 14 amino acids. The CDR3 loop is CASSPAAGTDTQYF. The CDR3 DNA follows: TGTGCCAGCAGCCCCGCGGCCGGGACAGATACGCAGTATTTT.

In its sample, this clone was seen a few times. CDR3 sequence reads: CASSESGQGDTEAFF. In DNA, the CDR3 is TGCGCCAGCAGTGAGTCGGGACAGGGAGACACTGAAGCTTTCTTT. J is TRBJ1-1 and V is TRBV10-1, with 9 positions matching TRBD1. CDR1 and CDR2 from the germline V gene are WNHNN and SYGVQD (reference sequence). The junction had 2 bases not matched to a gene; V was cut back by 0 bases and J by 3 bases. The CDR3 is 15 residues long.

This chain joins TRBV10-2 and TRBJ1-1, with D tentatively TRBD1 (6 bases). Trimming took 9 bases from V and 4 from J, leaving 12 bases between them. Germline V lookup: CDR1 WSHSY, CDR2 SAAADI. This CDR3 has 12 residues. The DNA of the CDR3 is TGCGCCAGTGGGGGGGGGCTCACTGAAGCTTTCTTT. This codes for CASGGGLTEAFF.

V and J are TRBV6-2 or TRBV6-3 and TRBJ1-5, with a possible D match to TRBD1 (5 bases). V was clipped by 4 bases and J by 5 bases, with 12 bases between them. Germline CDR1 reads MNHEY; CDR2 reads SVGEGT. The CDR3 runs to 14 residues. CDR3 sequence reads: CASSLAGHHQPQHF. The CDR3 nucleotides read TGTGCCAGCAGTTTGGCAGGGCACCATCAGCCCCAGCATTTT.

J is TRBJ1-5 and V is TRBV7-9; 7 bases fit TRBD1. CDR3 length: 15 residues. Germline CDR1 is SEHNR and CDR2 is FQNEAQ (reference sequence). J was trimmed by 5 bases and V by 1 base; bases with no gene match: 5. CDR3 DNA: TGTGCCAGCAGCTTAGATGGGACAGTCCATCAGCCCCAGCATTTT. Translating it yields CASSLDGTVHQPQHF. Filled out from reference TRBV7-9 and TRBJ1-5, the complete variable domain reads DTGVSQNPRHKITKRGQNVTFRCDPISEHNRLYWYRQTLGQGPEFLTYFQNEAQLEKSRLLSDRFSAERPKGSFSTLEIQRTEQGDSAMYLCASSLDGTVHQPQHFGDGTRLSIL.

The chain links TRBV6-5 to TRBJ2-2; TRBD2 matches at 8 bases. The CDR3 has 14 residues. The V and J ends lost 9 bases and 0 bases, in that order; junction bases with no gene match: 3. CDR1 is MNHEY and CDR2 is SVGAGI in the germline V gene. CDR3 coding DNA: TGTGCCAGTCTACTAGCGGCGAACACCGGGGAGCTGTTTTTT. Its translation: CASLLAANTGELFF.

In nucleotides, the CDR3 is TGTGCCAGCAGTTACGGTCAGGGGAACACTGAAGCTTTCTTT. This gives the protein CASSYGQGNTEAFF. The chain carries TRBV6-2 or TRBV6-3 and TRBJ1-1; the D gene is possibly TRBD1 (5 bases). The V and J ends lost 2 bases and 1 base respectively, with 8 bases between them. Germline loops: CDR1 MNHEY, CDR2 SVGEGT. The CDR3 totals 14 residues.

This clone was recorded a few times. V and J are TRBV11-3 and TRBJ1-5; the match to TRBD1 covers 8 bases. Germline trimming cut 5 bases from V and 9 bases from J; bases unmatched to any gene: 3. This CDR3 comprises 12 residues. Germline values: CDR1 SGHNT, CDR2 YENEEA. CDR3 in DNA: TGTGCCAGCAGCGTCACAGGGGGGCCCCAGCATTTT. This encodes CASSVTGGPQHF.

This clone was seen only once. CDR3 region: CASSLMGQGTGQPQHF. CDR3 sequence (DNA): TGTGCCAGCAGCTTAATGGGACAGGGGACAGGGCAGCCCCAGCATTTT. V usage is TRBV7-6 and J usage is TRBJ1-5; TRBD1 agrees at 10 bases. The CDR3 is 16 amino acids. The V segment lost 2 bases and the J segment 7 bases; nucleotides outside the gene matches: 8. CDR1 and CDR2 (germline): SGHVS, FNYEAQ.

This sequence joins TRBV18 and TRBJ2-1; TRBD2 is a possible D gene (5 bases). Germline CDR1 reads KGHSH; CDR2 reads LQKENI. The CDR3 runs 15 residues. Between the trimmed V and J ends, which lost 3 bases and 3 bases, there was a span of 12 bases. The CDR3 protein is CASSPYWTDYNEQFF. Here the CDR3 DNA reads TGTGCCAGCTCACCCTATTGGACTGACTACAATGAGCAGTTCTTC.

In its sample, this clone was seen once. The chain links TRBV2 to TRBJ1-2, with a weak D call TRBD1 (5 bases). Trimming shortened V by 2 bases and J by 3 bases, and 7 bases separated the two germline ends. Germline V lookup: CDR1 SNHLY, CDR2 FYNNEI. The CDR3 extends over 13 amino acids. This CDR3 reads CASSEKGDYGYTF. In DNA, the CDR3 is TGTGCCAGCAGTGAAAAAGGGGACTATGGCTACACCTTC.

In its sample, this clone was seen once. The V gene is TRBV3-1 (or the pseudogene TRBV3-2), the J gene TRBJ2-2, with TRBD2 matching over 9 bases. Per germline, CDR1 LGHDT and CDR2 YNNKEL (reference sequence). This CDR3 region has 17 residues. The V gene end was trimmed by 3 bases and the J gene end by 5 bases; junction bases not matched to a gene: 10. For the CDR3, the DNA is TGTGCCAGCAGCCAGACGGGCGGGGGGGCCAGAACCGGGGAGCTGTTTTTT. This sequence encodes CASSQTGGGARTGELFF.

V usage is TRBV2 and J usage is TRBJ1-5, with D hard to call. The germline CDR1 and CDR2 sequences are SNHLY and FYNNEI. CDR3 length equals 13 residues. The V end lost 8 bases, the J end lost 5 bases, and 13 bases lay between the germline ends. CDR3 DNA: TGTGCCAGCTGGAACGGGGAAGATCAGCCCCAGCATTTT. Protein product: CASWNGEDQPQHF.

This clone was seen just once. The rearrangement joins TRBV5-1 to TRBJ2-1, with 9 bases fitting TRBD2. The trim removed 8 bases at V and 2 bases at J, leaving 8 bases unmatched. Germline lookup yields CDR1 SGHRS and CDR2 YFSETQ. This CDR3 is 15 amino acids long. Here the CDR3 reads CASGTGGGAYNEQFF. CDR3 nucleotide sequence: TGCGCCAGTGGGACCGGCGGGGGGGCCTACAATGAGCAGTTCTTC.

This chain joins TRBV27 and TRBJ2-1, with 10 nucleotides matching TRBD1. The CDR3 contains 15 residues. From germline, CDR1 is MNHEY and CDR2 SMNVEV (reference sequence). The V gene end was trimmed by 3 bases and the J gene end by 8 bases; junction bases not matched to a gene: 7. The CDR3: CASSFRDRGLDEQFF. The CDR3 nucleotides read TGTGCCAGCAGTTTCCGGGACAGGGGACTAGATGAGCAGTTCTTC.

This sequence joins TRBV18 and TRBJ2-1; D may be TRBD1 (5 bases). Germline CDR1 KGHSH, CDR2 LQKENI. Trimming cost V 2 bases and J 6 bases, with 14 bases left between them. The CDR3 is 15 residues long. DNA of the CDR3: TGTGCCAGCTCACCAATGCAAGGGGATCGCAATGAGCAGTTCTTC. This sequence encodes CASSPMQGDRNEQFF. Looking up the rest from reference TRBV18 and TRBJ2-1 gives the full variable domain: NAGVMQNPRHLVRRRGQEARLRCSPMKGHSHVYWYRQLPEEGLKFMVYLQKENIIDESGMPKERFSAEFPKEGPSILRIQQVVRGDSAAYFCASSPMQGDRNEQFFGPGTRLTVL.

V gene TRBV14 combines with J gene TRBJ1-1, with 7 bases fitting TRBD1. This CDR3 has 15 amino acids. Unmatched junction bases numbered 9, after V lost 1 base and J lost 7 bases. The germline CDR1 and CDR2 sequences are SGHDN and FVKESK. The CDR3 DNA reads TGTGCCAGCAGCCAAGGTTGGGGGACAGCGTATGAAGCTTTCTTT. Translating it yields CASSQGWGTAYEAFF.

This clone was recorded a few times. The chain couples TRBV10-3 to TRBJ2-7, with TRBD1 matching over 8 bases. Trimming removed 3 bases from V and 6 bases from J; junction bases left unmatched: 4. This CDR3 contains 13 residues. Germline V lookup: CDR1 ENHRY, CDR2 SYGVKD. CDR3 amino acids: CAISDQDRVEQYF. The CDR3 region has the DNA TGTGCCATCAGTGATCAGGACAGGGTCGAGCAGTACTTC.

The chain carries TRBV3-1 (or the pseudogene TRBV3-2) and TRBJ2-1; the match to TRBD2 covers 10 bases. V lost 4 bases and J lost 3; bases outside the gene matches: 3. Germline loops: CDR1 LGHDT, CDR2 YNNKEL (reference sequence). The CDR3 covers 15 residues. CDR3 sequence: CASSLTSGNYNEQFF. The CDR3 nucleotides are TGTGCCAGCAGCCTTACTAGCGGGAACTACAATGAGCAGTTCTTC.

This chain connects TRBV2 to TRBJ1-1, with D possibly matching TRBD1 (5 bases). The V gene's germline CDR1 is SNHLY and CDR2 FYNNEI. The ends were cut back, 1 base at V and 2 bases at J, with 8 bases in the middle. This CDR3 has 14 residues. The CDR3 spells CASSEGRGNTEAFF. The CDR3, as DNA: TGTGCCAGCAGTGAAGGAAGGGGTAACACTGAAGCTTTCTTT.